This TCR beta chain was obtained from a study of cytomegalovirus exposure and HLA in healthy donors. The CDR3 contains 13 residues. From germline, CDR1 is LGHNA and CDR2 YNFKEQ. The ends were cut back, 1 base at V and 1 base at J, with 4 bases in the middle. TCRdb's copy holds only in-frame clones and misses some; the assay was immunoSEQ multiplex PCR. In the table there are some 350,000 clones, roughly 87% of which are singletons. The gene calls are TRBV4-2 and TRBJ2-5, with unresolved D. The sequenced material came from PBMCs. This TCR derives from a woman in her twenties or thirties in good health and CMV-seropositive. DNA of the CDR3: TGTGCCAGCAGCCAAGTCACCCAAGAGACCCAGTACTTC. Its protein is CASSQVTQETQYF.